What follows is one T cell receptor beta chain and its context. What it binds is unknown. Using its own MiXCR run on the 5' RACE reads, TCRdb lists one record per CDR3 protein. The data contain 550,000 to 700,000 distinct CDR3 sequences, roughly 18% of them singletons. The sample comes from a study of T-cell memory formation after mild COVID-19. Study results and limitations: While clones contracting from day 15 to 85 were balanced between CD4 and CD8, later expanders leaned CD4+. Nothing showed for sure that second-wave clones peaking on day 37 were SARS-CoV-2 specific.

From germline, CDR1 is ENHRY and CDR2 SYGVKD. This CDR3 spans 16 amino acids. V lost 6 bases to trimming and J lost 4 bases; unmatched junction nucleotides: 8. The rearrangement uses TRBV10-3 and TRBJ1-6; 8 bases map to TRBD1. This TCR derives from an adult woman who had mild COVID-19 (a few samples of this study predate the infection). Cell type and time point are not known. The sequenced sample consisted of PBMCs or a T cell subset sorted from them (not recorded which). The CDR3 DNA follows: TGTGCCATCAGCGGTGGACAGGGTGGATATAATTCACCCCTCCACTTT. This encodes CAISGGQGGYNSPLHF.